These 9 T cell receptor beta chains were all obtained from the same sample, sequenced in a study of naive and memory T cell subsets. TCR cDNA received a 3' ligated oligonucleotide that carried a UMI. Four PCR rounds used nested alpha and beta constant region primers plus the SP2 primer. From the 5' RACE reads, TCRdb called clonotypes with MiXCR, one entry per CDR3 protein. The repertoire holds 55,000 to 65,000 distinct CDR3 sequences, with 7% to 8% as singletons. The receptors stem from a female donor in good health.

This clonotype was counted only a few times. V usage is TRBV20-1 and J usage is TRBJ2-5; D possibly corresponds to TRBD2 (6 bases). Germline-derived CDR1 and CDR2 are DFQATT and SNEGSKA (reference sequence). V was clipped by 7 bases and J by 3 bases, with 27 bases between them. CDR3 length: 17 amino acids. CDR3 DNA sequence: TGCAGTGGAGTAGGCACCGACTTGGAGGGGAAGAAAGAGACCCAGTACTTC. The encoded protein is CSGVGTDLEGKKETQYF.

The V gene is TRBV13, the J gene TRBJ2-7; D perhaps matches TRBD1 (6 bases). The CDR3 covers 14 residues. Trimming pared 2 bases from V and 2 bases from J, leaving 10 bases between. Germline-derived CDR1 and CDR2 are PRHDT and FYEKMQ (reference sequence). The CDR3 DNA follows: TGTGCCAGCAGCTTAATGGGGGCTACCTACGAGCAGTACTTC. Its protein is CASSLMGATYEQYF.

A word on this clonotype: A much larger clone is a single base away; this may be a read error. V gene TRBV20-1 combines with J gene TRBJ1-4, with D perhaps TRBD1 (6 bases). Germline V gene data show CDR1 as DFQATT and CDR2 as SNEGSKA (reference sequence). This CDR3 has 14 amino acids. V was pared by 3 bases and J by 6 bases, with 14 bases between. As DNA, the CDR3 is TGCAGTGCTAGGGACAGCCTAGTTGATGAAAAACTGTTTTTT. Protein product: CSARDSLVDEKLFF.

This clonotype has only a few counts. J is TRBJ2-1 and V is TRBV14; either TRBD1 or TRBD2 may fit D (5 bases each). The germline gives CDR1 SGHDN, CDR2 FVKESK. V shed 2 bases and J shed 7 bases, with 9 bases lying between them. The CDR3 has 13 amino acids. The chain's CDR3 is CASSQNRRNEQFF. The CDR3 coding sequence is TGTGCCAGCAGCCAAAACAGGAGGAATGAGCAGTTCTTC.

The chain uses TRBV27 and TRBJ2-7, with 8 nucleotides matching TRBD1. CDR3 size: 14 residues. Germline V lookup: CDR1 MNHEY, CDR2 SMNVEV (reference sequence). V dropped 6 bases and J dropped 3; count of bases not matched to a gene: 7. CDR3 sequence: CASSHGTGVYEQYF. In DNA, the CDR3 is TGTGCCAGCAGCCACGGGACAGGAGTCTACGAGCAGTACTTC.

Only a few counts were recorded for this clonotype. The chain recombines TRBV6-5 with TRBJ1-2; 8 bases fit TRBD1. The trim removed 0 bases at V and 2 bases at J, leaving 2 bases unmatched. This CDR3 region has 15 residues. Germline CDR1 is MNHEY and CDR2 is SVGAGI. The CDR3 DNA follows: TGTGCCAGCAGTTACTCGCGACAGGGGAACTATGGCTACACCTTC. This codes for CASSYSRQGNYGYTF.

The chain joins TRBV19 to TRBJ2-3, with D tentatively TRBD2 (5 bases). V was cut by 5 bases and J by 6 bases, with 12 bases left in between. The length of the CDR3 is 13 residues. The germline gives CDR1 LNHDA, CDR2 SQIVND (reference sequence). CDR3 bases: TGTGCCAGTAGTTTGATAGTAGCGGATACGCAGTATTTT. This sequence encodes CASSLIVADTQYF.

This clonotype was seen ten or more times. V usage is TRBV5-8 and J usage is TRBJ1-5; D unclear. V was trimmed by 3 bases and J by 6 bases, leaving 10 bases between them. From germline, CDR1 is SGHTS and CDR2 YDEGEE. The CDR3 is 13 amino acids. The CDR3 region is CASSSAPSQPQHF. The DNA for the CDR3 is TGTGCCAGCAGCTCAGCACCGTCTCAGCCCCAGCATTTT.

This chain links TRBV12-3 or TRBV12-4 with TRBJ2-3; 8 nucleotides match TRBD1. V was clipped by 5 bases and J by 6 bases; unmatched bases: 10. The CDR3 covers 15 residues. DNA of the CDR3: TGTGCCAGCAGTACCCAGGGGGCGCGAATCGATACGCAGTATTTT. Its translation is CASSTQGARIDTQYF.